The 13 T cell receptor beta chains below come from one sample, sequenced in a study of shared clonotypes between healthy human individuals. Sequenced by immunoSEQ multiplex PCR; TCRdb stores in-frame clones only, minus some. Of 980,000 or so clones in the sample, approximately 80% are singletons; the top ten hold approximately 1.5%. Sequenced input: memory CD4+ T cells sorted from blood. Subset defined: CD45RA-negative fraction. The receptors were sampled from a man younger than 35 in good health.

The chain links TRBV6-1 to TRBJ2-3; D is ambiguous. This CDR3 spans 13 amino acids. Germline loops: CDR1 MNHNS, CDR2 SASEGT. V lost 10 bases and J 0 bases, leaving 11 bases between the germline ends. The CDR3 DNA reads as TGTGCCACATCTGTTCGGAGCACAGATACGCAGTATTTT. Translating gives CATSVRSTDTQYF.

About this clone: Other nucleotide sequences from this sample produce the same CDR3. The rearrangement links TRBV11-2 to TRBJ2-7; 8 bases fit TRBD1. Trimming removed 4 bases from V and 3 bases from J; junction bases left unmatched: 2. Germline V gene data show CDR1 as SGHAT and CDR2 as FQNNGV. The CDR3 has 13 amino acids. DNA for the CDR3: TGTGCCAGCAGCTCAGACAGGGGCTACGAGCAGTACTTC. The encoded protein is CASSSDRGYEQYF.

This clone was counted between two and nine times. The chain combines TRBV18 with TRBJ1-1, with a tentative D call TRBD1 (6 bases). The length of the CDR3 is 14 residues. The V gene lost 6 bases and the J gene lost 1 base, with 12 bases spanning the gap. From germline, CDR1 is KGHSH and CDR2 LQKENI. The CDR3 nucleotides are TGTGCCAGCTCCCACAACAGGGAGAACACTGAAGCTTTCTTT. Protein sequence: CASSHNRENTEAFF.

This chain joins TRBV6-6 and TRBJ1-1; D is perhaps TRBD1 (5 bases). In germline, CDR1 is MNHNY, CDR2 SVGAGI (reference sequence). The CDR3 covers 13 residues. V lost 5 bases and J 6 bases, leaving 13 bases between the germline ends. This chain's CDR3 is CASSDRQGSEAFF. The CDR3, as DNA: TGTGCCAGCAGTGACCGGCAGGGATCTGAAGCTTTCTTT.

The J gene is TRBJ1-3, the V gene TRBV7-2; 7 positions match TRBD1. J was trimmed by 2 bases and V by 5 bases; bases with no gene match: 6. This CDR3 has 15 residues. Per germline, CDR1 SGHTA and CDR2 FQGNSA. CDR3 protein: CASSQTGVTGNTIYF. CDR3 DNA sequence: TGTGCCAGCAGCCAAACAGGGGTTACTGGAAACACCATATATTTT. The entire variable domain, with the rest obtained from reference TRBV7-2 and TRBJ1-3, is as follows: GAGVSQSPSNKVTEKGKDVELRCDPISGHTALYWYRQSLGQGLEFLIYFQGNSAPDKSGLPSDRFSAERTGGSVSTLTIQRTQQEDSAVYLCASSQTGVTGNTIYFGEGSWLTVV.

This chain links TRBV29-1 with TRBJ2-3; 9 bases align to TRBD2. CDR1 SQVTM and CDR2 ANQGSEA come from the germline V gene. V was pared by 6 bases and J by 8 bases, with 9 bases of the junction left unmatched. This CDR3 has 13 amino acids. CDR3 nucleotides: TGCAGCGTCCCGATTAGCGGGGGTGGTACGCAGTATTTT. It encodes CSVPISGGGTQYF.

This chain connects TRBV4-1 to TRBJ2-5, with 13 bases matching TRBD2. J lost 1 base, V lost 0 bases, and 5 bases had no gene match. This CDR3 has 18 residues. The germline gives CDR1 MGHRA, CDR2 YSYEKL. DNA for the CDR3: TGCGCCAGCAGCCAAGATGAAACTAGCGGGAGGGTCCAAGAGACCCAGTACTTC. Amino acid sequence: CASSQDETSGRVQETQYF.

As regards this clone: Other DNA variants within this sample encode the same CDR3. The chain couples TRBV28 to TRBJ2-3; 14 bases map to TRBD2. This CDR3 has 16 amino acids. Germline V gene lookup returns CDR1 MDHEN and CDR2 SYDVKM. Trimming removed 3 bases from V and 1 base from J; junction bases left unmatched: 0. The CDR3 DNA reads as TGTGCCAGCAGTTTGGGACTAGCGGGGGGCACAGATACGCAGTATTTT. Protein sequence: CASSLGLAGGTDTQYF.

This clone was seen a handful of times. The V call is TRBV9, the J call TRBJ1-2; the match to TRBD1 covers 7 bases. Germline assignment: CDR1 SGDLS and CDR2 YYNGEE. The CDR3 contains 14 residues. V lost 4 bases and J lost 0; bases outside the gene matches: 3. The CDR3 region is CASSMTGTNYGYTF. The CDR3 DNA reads TGTGCCAGCAGCATGACAGGGACTAACTATGGCTACACCTTC.

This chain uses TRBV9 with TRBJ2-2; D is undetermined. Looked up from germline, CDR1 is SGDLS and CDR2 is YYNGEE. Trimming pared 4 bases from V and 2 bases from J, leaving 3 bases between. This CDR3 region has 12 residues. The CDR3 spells CASSYNTGELFF. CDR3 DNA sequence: TGTGCCAGCAGCTATAACACCGGGGAGCTGTTTTTT.

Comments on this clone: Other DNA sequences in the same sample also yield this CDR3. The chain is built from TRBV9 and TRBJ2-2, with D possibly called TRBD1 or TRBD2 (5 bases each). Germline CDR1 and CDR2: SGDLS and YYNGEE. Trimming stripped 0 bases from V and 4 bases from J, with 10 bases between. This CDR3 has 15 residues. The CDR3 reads CASSVDPGATGELFF. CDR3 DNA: TGTGCCAGCAGCGTAGACCCCGGGGCCACCGGGGAGCTGTTTTTT.

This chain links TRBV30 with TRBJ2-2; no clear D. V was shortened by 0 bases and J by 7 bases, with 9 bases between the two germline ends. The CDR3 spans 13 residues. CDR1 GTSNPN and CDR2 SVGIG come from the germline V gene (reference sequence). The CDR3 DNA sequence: TGTGCCTGGAGTGTACAACAGCTCGGGGAGCTGTTTTTT. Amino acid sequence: CAWSVQQLGELFF.

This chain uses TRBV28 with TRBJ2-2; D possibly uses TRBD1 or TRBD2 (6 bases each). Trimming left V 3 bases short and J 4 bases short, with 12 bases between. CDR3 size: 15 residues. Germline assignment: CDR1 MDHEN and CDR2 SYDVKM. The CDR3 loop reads CASSLGGAGTGELFF. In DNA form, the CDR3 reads TGTGCCAGCAGTTTGGGGGGCGCGGGCACCGGGGAGCTGTTTTTT.